The present entry profiles one T cell receptor (beta chain) with its context. Original analysis: Scientists estimated how many nucleated cells there were by amplifying reference gene primers. Assay used: immunoSEQ multiplex PCR; TCRdb lists only in-frame clones, some missing. V, J and clone size derive from that table, while D and trimming were established from the DNA sequence. The data contain about 53,000 clones, approximately 90% of them singletons. The CDR3 runs to 17 residues. CDR1 SGHKS and CDR2 YYEKEE come from the germline V gene (reference sequence). V trimming: 3 bases; J trimming: 4 bases; junction bases outside the gene matches: 15. The sample is drawn from a study of blood T cell repertoires in COVID-19. Study-level information: Collection of acute and convalescent COVID-19 samples took place in the United States, Italy and Spain. The analysed material was cDNA or gDNA that came from T cells, B-cell-depleted T cells, or PBMCs.

The TCR sequence derives from a man aged 50 or older with acute or convalescent COVID-19. The rearrangement links TRBV5-5 to TRBJ1-2, with 7 bases aligning to TRBD1. Sequencing was done on a sample of peripheral blood. CDR3 in amino acids: CASSSSPDLDRAYGYTF. The CDR3, as DNA: TGTGCCAGCAGCTCTTCGCCGGACTTAGACAGGGCCTATGGCTACACCTTC.